The 24 T cell receptor beta chains given below trace back to one sample, sequenced in a study of radiation and T cells in renal cell carcinoma. The time point denotes: blood 2 weeks post-SBRT. As to treatment: 15 Gy SBRT to primary tumor, nephrectomy 4 weeks later. Method: immunoSEQ multiplex PCR; TCRdb's copy keeps in-frame clones and lacks some. The sample consists of about 150,000 clones, about 91% of them appearing once. The sample here was blood, taken from a patient whose treatment included radiotherapy and nephrectomy. The receptors originated from a woman aged 50 to 60 with renal cell carcinoma.

This rearrangement joins TRBV12-5 to TRBJ1-2; D call uncertain. Germline values: CDR1 LGHNT, CDR2 FRNRAP. CDR3 length: 15 residues. Trimming stripped 4 bases from V and 5 bases from J, with 17 bases between. The CDR3 bases are TGTGCTAGTGGTTCAGGAGATCGGTGGTGGTATGGCTACACCTTC. As protein: CASGSGDRWWYGYTF.

This clone was observed once. The chain carries TRBV5-8 and TRBJ1-2; D is unclear. Trimming removed 4 bases from V and 7 bases from J, with 11 bases in between. The CDR3 is 12 residues long. In germline, CDR1 is SGHTS, CDR2 YDEGEE. The CDR3 sequence: CASSISTLGYTF. The DNA of the CDR3 is TGTGCCAGCAGCATATCTACCCTTGGCTACACCTTC.

The V gene is TRBV25-1, the J gene TRBJ1-1; a possible D gene is TRBD1 (6 bases). The CDR3 length is 15 residues. Per the germline V gene, CDR1 is MGHDK and CDR2 is SYGVNS. V was shortened by 4 bases and J by 0 bases, with 12 bases between the two germline ends. CDR3 region: CASSALDSMNTEAFF. CDR3 coding DNA: TGTGCCAGCAGTGCCTTGGACAGCATGAACACTGAAGCTTTCTTT. Variable domain in full (rest from reference TRBV25-1 and TRBJ1-1): EADIYQTPRYLVIGTGKKITLECSQTMGHDKMYWYQQDPGMELHLIHYSYGVNSTEKGDLSSESTVSRIRTEHFPLTLESARPSHTSQYLCASSALDSMNTEAFFGQGTRLTVV.

The chain combines TRBV6-1 with TRBJ1-4, with a possible D match to TRBD1 (5 bases). There are 15 residues in the CDR3. V was cut by 0 bases and J by 8 bases, with 13 bases left in between. Looked up from germline, CDR1 is MNHNS and CDR2 is SASEGT. This CDR3 reads CASSEAGAGSEKLFF. The CDR3 DNA follows: TGTGCCAGCAGTGAAGCTGGGGCAGGTTCGGAAAAACTGTTTTTT.

The gene calls are TRBV18 and TRBJ2-7; 8 positions agree with TRBD1. From germline, CDR1 is KGHSH and CDR2 LQKENI. With 2 bases clipped from V and 4 bases from J, the junction kept 7 bases outside the gene matches. CDR3 length equals 15 residues. The CDR3 is CASSPGTGVFYEQYF. The CDR3 DNA follows: TGTGCCAGCTCACCAGGGACAGGCGTCTTTTACGAGCAGTACTTC.

This clone showed up just a few times. This rearrangement joins TRBV9 to TRBJ2-1, with D tentatively TRBD1 or TRBD2 (5 bases each). Germline V gene data show CDR1 as SGDLS and CDR2 as YYNGEE. V was shortened by 8 bases and J by 7 bases, with 10 bases between the two germline ends. The CDR3 covers 11 residues. The CDR3 DNA follows: TGTGCCAGTGGGGGAAAGAATGAGCAGTTCTTC. It specifies CASGGKNEQFF.

The chain uses TRBV5-1 and TRBJ1-2; 7 positions match TRBD1. V trimming: 0 bases; J trimming: 3 bases; junction bases outside the gene matches: 2. CDR1 is SGHRS, CDR2 YFSETQ, per germline. This CDR3 has 14 residues. CDR3 sequence reads: CASSLEGGHYGYTF. The DNA of the CDR3 is TGCGCCAGCAGCTTGGAAGGGGGCCACTATGGCTACACCTTC.

This clone was found a few times. The chain recombines TRBV6-5 with TRBJ1-6; D is undetermined. Germline V gives CDR1 MNHEY, CDR2 SVGAGI. Trimming removed 0 bases at V and 8 bases at J, with 11 bases between. This CDR3 region has 15 residues. The CDR3, as DNA: TGTGCCAGCAGTTACTCATCGGTCATAGATTCACCCCTCCACTTT. Translated: CASSYSSVIDSPLHF.

This clone was seen a single time. The chain carries TRBV29-1 and TRBJ2-6; the D gene could be TRBD1 or TRBD2 (5 bases each). V was shortened by 4 bases and J by 2 bases, with 12 bases between the two germline ends. The CDR3 runs to 15 residues. Per germline, CDR1 SQVTM and CDR2 ANQGSEA. CDR3 coding DNA: TGCAGCGTTGGGGACGGACTTACTGGGGCCAACGTCCTGACTTTC. This encodes CSVGDGLTGANVLTF.

The chain has TRBV4-3 and TRBJ1-1; TRBD1 might be the D (5 bases). With 0 bases removed from V and 10 bases from J, the gap between germline ends came to 15 bases. This CDR3 spans 14 amino acids. The germline CDR1 and CDR2 sequences are LGHNA and YSLEER. CDR3 in DNA: TGCGCCAGCAGCCAAGATAGCAGCTTGAGGGGAGCTTTCTTT. Translating gives CASSQDSSLRGAFF.

The chain carries TRBV5-1 and TRBJ1-1; 10 nucleotides agree with TRBD1. Germline CDR1 is SGHRS and CDR2 is YFSETQ. After removal of 6 bases from V and 6 bases from J, the junction contained 14 bases not matched to a gene. The length of the CDR3 is 16 residues. Here the CDR3 reads CASTTGTGAYKAEAFF. The CDR3 DNA sequence: TGCGCCAGCACAACGGGGACAGGGGCGTATAAGGCTGAAGCTTTCTTT.

The chain combines TRBV21-1 with TRBJ2-1; TRBD1 reflects the table's D call only, with no check against the DNA. TRBV21-1 represents a pseudogene. The CDR3 totals 16 residues. This CDR3 reads CASSNPGQGTDNEQFF. The DNA for the CDR3 is TGTGCCAGCAGCAACCCGGGACAGGGCACCGACAATGAGCAGTTCTTC.

The chain employs TRBV29-1 and TRBJ2-7; D is ambiguous. Germline CDR1 SQVTM, CDR2 ANQGSEA. The CDR3 sequence is 14 residues long. V gave up 7 bases and J gave up 0 bases, with 16 bases separating them. The CDR3 loop is CSALPGISSYEQYF. The CDR3 DNA is TGCAGCGCGCTCCCTGGAATTAGCTCCTACGAGCAGTACTTC.

In the case of this clone: Other nucleotide sequences from this sample produce the same CDR3. The rearrangement joins TRBV6-5 to TRBJ1-4; D gene unclear. The germline V gene has CDR1 MNHEY and CDR2 SVGAGI. The CDR3 has 15 amino acids. Trimming removed 2 bases from V and 0 bases from J, with 7 bases in between. CDR3 bases: TGTGCCAGCAGTTACGACACCGCAACTAATGAAAAACTGTTTTTT. Translating gives CASSYDTATNEKLFF.

This CDR3 is CASSLDRFSGNTIYF. DNA for the CDR3: TGTGCCAGCAGCTTGGACAGGTTCTCTGGAAACACCATATATTTT. V gene TRBV13 combines with J gene TRBJ1-3; 7 positions agree with TRBD1. Unmatched junction bases numbered 2, after V lost 3 bases and J lost 0 bases. Germline V CDR1 and CDR2: PRHDT, FYEKMQ (reference sequence). This CDR3 comprises 15 residues.

This clone came up once. This chain joins TRBV4-1 and TRBJ2-7; 15 nucleotides match TRBD2. Germline V lookup: CDR1 MGHRA, CDR2 YSYEKL. V dropped 6 bases and J dropped 4; count of bases not matched to a gene: 4. The CDR3 has 15 residues. CDR3 sequence reads: CASSVGLAGGYEQYF. CDR3 coding DNA: TGCGCCAGCAGTGTCGGACTAGCGGGGGGGTACGAGCAGTACTTC.

J is TRBJ2-5 and V is TRBV5-1; a possible D gene is TRBD2 (5 bases). V dropped 0 bases and J dropped 4 bases, with 13 bases sitting between them. Germline-derived CDR1 and CDR2 are SGHRS and YFSETQ. This CDR3 is built from 15 residues. The CDR3 DNA reads as TGCGCCAGCAGCTTGGGAGGGTTGAACGGAGAGACCCAGTACTTC. It codes for CASSLGGLNGETQYF. Combining the CDR3 with reference TRBV5-1 and TRBJ2-5 gives the whole variable domain KAGVTQTPRYLIKTRGQQVTLSCSPISGHRSVSWYQQTPGQGLQFLFEYFSETQRNKGNFPGRFSGRQFSNSRSEMNVSTLELGDSALYLCASSLGGLNGETQYFGPGTRLLVL.

In regard to this clone: In the same sample, other DNA sequences code for this CDR3. The rearrangement joins TRBV19 to TRBJ2-1, with D hard to call. Trimming removed 3 bases at V and 8 bases at J, with 5 bases between. This CDR3 spans 11 amino acids. Germline V gene data show CDR1 as LNHDA and CDR2 as SQIVND (reference sequence). The CDR3 region is CASSIGDEQFF. CDR3 coding DNA: TGTGCCAGTAGTATCGGCGATGAGCAGTTCTTC.

The chain couples TRBV4-3 to TRBJ2-3; possibly TRBD2 for D (6 bases). The CDR3 loop spans 17 amino acids. Germline CDR1 is LGHNA and CDR2 is YSLEER. Trimming removed 0 bases at V and 0 bases at J, with 13 bases between. CDR3: CASSQEPSGRSTDTQYF. The CDR3 DNA sequence: TGCGCCAGCAGCCAAGAGCCGAGCGGGCGGAGCACAGATACGCAGTATTTT.

This rearrangement joins TRBV19 to TRBJ2-1; the match to TRBD2 covers 13 bases. Germline-derived CDR1 and CDR2 are LNHDA and SQIVND (reference sequence). The V and J ends lost 3 bases and 0 bases, in that order; junction bases with no gene match: 5. The CDR3 has 18 residues. Here the CDR3 DNA reads TGTGCCAGTAGTATGGGACTAGCGGGGCTGAGCTCCTACAATGAGCAGTTCTTC. This sequence encodes CASSMGLAGLSSYNEQFF.

The sample holds one count of this clone. One end of the junction varies from germline; a read error may be responsible. This chain uses TRBV11-2 with TRBJ1-2; TRBD1 might be the D (5 bases). From germline, CDR1 is SGHAT and CDR2 FQNNGV. This CDR3 contains 12 residues. DNA for the CDR3: TGTGCCAGCAGCTTAGAGGGGGGGATCTACGCCTTC. Translated: CASSLEGGIYAF.

This clone was counted at least ten times. This chain connects TRBV2 to TRBJ1-5, with a weak D call TRBD1 (5 bases). Germline V gene sequence: CDR1 SNHLY, CDR2 FYNNEI. The CDR3 consists of 14 residues. V lost 6 bases and J lost 0, with 9 bases in between. The CDR3 nucleotides are TGTGCCAGCAGGCAGGACATTAGCAATCAGCCCCAGCATTTT. Protein sequence: CASRQDISNQPQHF.

This chain connects TRBV6-5 to TRBJ2-7; 8 bases are shared with TRBD1. Trimming took 4 bases from V and 6 from J; bases not matched to a gene: 5. The CDR3 contains 13 residues. Germline CDR1 MNHEY, CDR2 SVGAGI. As DNA, the CDR3 is TGTGCCAGCAGTTCCCACAGGGGGTCCGAGCAGTACTTC. Translated: CASSSHRGSEQYF.

The rearrangement joins TRBV7-9 to TRBJ2-3, with 8 bases aligning to TRBD2. This CDR3 has 16 residues. The ends lost 3 bases at V and 4 bases at J; junction bases unmatched: 9. In germline, CDR1 is SEHNR, CDR2 FQNEAQ (reference sequence). CDR3 bases: TGTGCCAGCAGCTTCGCTAGCGGTAGCGGGGCAGATACGCAGTATTTT. It specifies CASSFASGSGADTQYF.